The following is a T cell receptor (beta chain) sequence with its context. Its antigen is currently unknown. The sample holds other DNA sequences that translate to the same CDR3. TCRdb's table, derived via immunoSEQ multiplex PCR, lists solely in-frame clones and lacks some. The sample shows 2 million to 2.5 million clones, over 85% of them seen only once. These data originate in a study of shared clonotypes between healthy human individuals. Findings and caveats of the study: With few donors, the genetic and exposure-history diversity represented was limited.

Between the trimmed V and J ends, which lost 3 bases and 2 bases, there was a span of 10 bases. This CDR3 has 14 amino acids. The germline CDR1 and CDR2 sequences are KGHSH and LQKENI. V usage is TRBV18 and J usage is TRBJ1-2; no definite D call. The clonotype originates from a man between 18 and 35 years old in good health. Some clones in this sample may be carry-over from other donors' samples. Sample: naive CD4+ T cells from PBMCs. Subset given: CD45RA+ positively selected. The CDR3 DNA follows: TGTGCCAGCTCACCCGGACGGGCAAACTATGGCTACACCTTC. Translated, it gives CASSPGRANYGYTF.